This TCR beta chain comes out of a study of human T cells and chemical hapten exposure (dated by TCRdb to the early 2020s). About the investigation overall: Libraries were pooled for sequencing, and variation in per-sample TCR yields was attributed mainly to small differences in library volumes within the pool. This study followed changes in the peripheral blood TCR repertoire in vivo during primary and secondary sensitization of alopecia patients to the hapten diphenylcyclopropenone (DPC). Both TCR alpha and TCR beta chains were sequenced from each blood RNA sample.

Preparation of the library involved RACE. This sample was sequenced with a NextSeq 500. During library preparation, unique molecular identifiers were attached to individual cDNA molecules so that TCRs could be counted in a quantitative, reproducible way. The paper's data handling went like this. Samples had a median of 95,638 TCRs, with a range from roughly 20,000 to 700,000. V, J and CDR3 annotation of the TCR reads was performed with the Decombinator software suite. To make PS versus PT1 abundance plots, every sample was subsampled to the same number of TCRs (28,000). Expanded TCRs were defined as absent before sensitization and observed at least eight times at the 2-week time point. Clones were called with MiXCR by TCRdb after fastp trimmed the public reads at Q25, and only in-frame beta chains were retained. Each CDR3 protein gets just one entry, which takes the most common genes and DNA from the rows behind it. TCRdb, not the original authors, processed these V and J calls. A total of roughly 80,000 distinct CDR3 sequences appear in this sample, 8.5% to 9.5% of them only once. The ten largest account for less than 2% of the sample.

Germline trimming amounts to 6 bases on V and 7 bases on J, with 9 as the count of junction bases outside the gene matches. From a lookup of the germline V gene, CDR1 and CDR2 are MNHEY and SVGAGI. Taken from cysteine to phenylalanine, the CDR3 has 16 residues. Kept here is only the CDR3 DNA, which spans 48 bases and is read in frame from base 1. Concerning this clonotype itself: Its target antigen remains unknown. No quality values exist for individual bases; no much larger clone is one base distant.

What the work shows at the level of the full study, not this receptor alone: Repeated subsampling changed both the strength of the expansion versus patch-test correlation and the threshold at which that correlation became significant. DPC sensitization did not change the number of TCRs with a frequency above 1 in 1000, and there was no evidence of changes in global repertoire structure.

In the paper's terms, the time point label means: healthy volunteer bleed at 6 weeks. Total RNA was extracted from unfractionated whole blood collected in Tempus Blood RNA tubes. As TCR sequencing controls, four or five healthy volunteers were used, with blood taken at day 0, 2 weeks and 6 weeks. The sequence is built from TRBV6-5 and TRBJ1-6; the junction holds 10 bases that match TRBD1. The sequenced sample was whole blood. The TCR sequence derives from a female donor in good health. Some clones in this sample may be carry-over from other donors' samples. CDR3 loop: CASSPSRQGANSPLHF. The nucleotide sequence is TGTGCCAGCAGCCCCAGTCGACAGGGGGCAAATTCACCCCTCCACTTT.